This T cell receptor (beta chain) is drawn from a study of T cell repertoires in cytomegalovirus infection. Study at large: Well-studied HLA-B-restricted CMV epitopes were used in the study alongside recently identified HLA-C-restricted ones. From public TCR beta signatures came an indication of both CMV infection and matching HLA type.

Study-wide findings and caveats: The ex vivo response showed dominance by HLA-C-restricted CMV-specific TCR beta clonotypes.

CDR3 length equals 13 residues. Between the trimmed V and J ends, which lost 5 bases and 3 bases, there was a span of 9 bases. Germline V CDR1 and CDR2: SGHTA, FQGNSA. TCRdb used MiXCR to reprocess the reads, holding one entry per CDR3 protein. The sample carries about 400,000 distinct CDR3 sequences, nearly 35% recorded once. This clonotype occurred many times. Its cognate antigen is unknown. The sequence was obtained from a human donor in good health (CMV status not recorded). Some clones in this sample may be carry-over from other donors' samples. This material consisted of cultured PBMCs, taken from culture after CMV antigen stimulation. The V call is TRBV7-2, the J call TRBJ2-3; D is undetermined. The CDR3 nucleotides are TGTGCCAGCAGCCCACTGGGGACAGATACGCAGTATTTT. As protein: CASSPLGTDTQYF.